Shown below are 5 T cell receptor beta chains from a single sample sequenced in a study. MiXCR, run by TCRdb on the RT-PCR reads, gives a single entry per CDR3 protein. The sample comprises about 700,000 distinct CDR3 sequences, 11% to 15% of which are singletons, and 3.6% rests with the top ten. Sequencing was carried out using memory CD4+ T cells from blood. The receptors stem from a female donor in good health, serving as a healthy control.

At least ten counts were recorded for this clonotype. The chain couples TRBV6-2 or TRBV6-3 to TRBJ2-1; the D is unclear. CDR3 size: 13 residues. The germline gives CDR1 MNHEY, CDR2 SVGEGT. Trimming stripped 7 bases from V and 6 bases from J, with 13 bases between. Here the CDR3 reads CASTPLDSNEQFF. CDR3 in DNA: TGTGCCAGCACCCCATTAGACTCCAATGAGCAGTTCTTC.

This clonotype was recorded a few times. V is TRBV19 and J is TRBJ2-1; 10 bases align to TRBD1. Germline V lookup: CDR1 LNHDA, CDR2 SQIVND (reference sequence). Trimming cost V 5 bases and J 2 bases; bases outside gene matches: 6. CDR3 length equals 16 residues. CDR3 in amino acids: CASSARQGATYNEQFF. In DNA, the CDR3 is TGTGCCAGTAGTGCCCGACAGGGGGCAACCTACAATGAGCAGTTCTTC.

At least ten counts were recorded for this clonotype. The rearrangement links TRBV10-3 to TRBJ2-1, with 9 bases that match TRBD2. The CDR3 has 15 amino acids. Germline CDR1 is ENHRY and CDR2 is SYGVKD. Unmatched junction bases numbered 9, after V lost 8 bases and J lost 4 bases. The CDR3 spells CAISYSAGGYNEQFF. CDR3 sequence (DNA): TGTGCCATCTCGTACTCCGCGGGGGGGTACAATGAGCAGTTCTTC.

The chain carries TRBV6-4 and TRBJ2-1, with 9 nucleotides matching TRBD1. CDR1 is MRHNA, CDR2 SNTAGT, per germline. CDR3 size: 20 residues. Trimming took 0 bases from V and 4 from J; bases not matched to a gene: 16. This chain's CDR3 is CASSDSPGTGSPGGYNEQFF. In DNA form, the CDR3 reads TGTGCCAGCAGTGACTCGCCCGGGACAGGGAGTCCTGGAGGTTACAATGAGCAGTTCTTC.

There are many counts of this clonotype. V is TRBV5-1 and J is TRBJ2-7; weak D call: TRBD2 (5 bases). V dropped 0 bases and J dropped 3 bases, with 10 bases sitting between them. Per germline, CDR1 SGHRS and CDR2 YFSETQ. CDR3 length: 14 residues. CDR3 sequence: CASSLASQNYEQYF. CDR3 in DNA: TGCGCCAGCAGCTTGGCTAGCCAGAACTACGAGCAGTACTTC.